Below, 18 T cell receptor beta chains from the same sample are listed, as sequenced in a study of cytomegalovirus exposure and HLA in healthy donors. With 60 Vbeta and 13 Jbeta primers, the PCR was carried out. This table comes from immunoSEQ multiplex PCR, and its TCRdb copy is limited to in-frame clones, with some not included. Found here are over 65,000 clones, roughly 77% of them singletons; the top ten hold roughly 14%. The sequenced sample consisted of PBMCs. These receptors were collected from a woman between 40 and 50 years old in good health and CMV-seropositive.

The gene calls are TRBV5-1 and TRBJ2-5; no clear D gene. V lost 3 bases, J lost 1 base, and 7 bases lay in between. Germline CDR1 and CDR2: SGHRS and YFSETQ. The CDR3 covers 13 residues. CDR3 bases: TGCGCCAGCAGCTCCCCCCTCCAAGAGACCCAGTACTTC. Translated, it gives CASSSPLQETQYF. Filled out from reference TRBV5-1 and TRBJ2-5, the complete variable domain reads KAGVTQTPRYLIKTRGQQVTLSCSPISGHRSVSWYQQTPGQGLQFLFEYFSETQRNKGNFPGRFSGRQFSNSRSEMNVSTLELGDSALYLCASSSPLQETQYFGPGTRLLVL.

The rearrangement joins TRBV19 to TRBJ2-7, with 10 bases identical to TRBD2. Trimming at V came to 5 bases and at J to 3 bases, leaving 4 bases not matched to a gene. CDR1 is LNHDA, CDR2 SQIVND, per germline (reference sequence). The CDR3 is 14 residues long. The CDR3 reads CASSSGLAIYEQYF. DNA for the CDR3: TGTGCCAGTAGTTCGGGACTAGCGATCTACGAGCAGTACTTC.

This chain connects TRBV5-1 to TRBJ2-7, with 11 bases that match TRBD2. From germline, CDR1 is SGHRS and CDR2 YFSETQ. The CDR3 covers 15 residues. Losses at the gene ends were 2 bases for V and 6 bases for J; bases not matched to a gene: 7. The DNA of the CDR3 is TGCGCCAGCAGCTTCGAGACTAGCGGGATGCGCGAGCAGTACTTC. It yields the protein CASSFETSGMREQYF.

J is TRBJ1-5 and V is TRBV19; D gene ambiguous. The CDR3 length is 16 residues. Germline V lookup: CDR1 LNHDA, CDR2 SQIVND (reference sequence). The V and J ends lost 9 bases and 0 bases respectively, with 18 bases between them. This CDR3 is CASRSLSGGSNQPQHF. For the CDR3, the DNA is TGTGCCAGCCGGTCCTTATCGGGAGGTAGCAATCAGCCCCAGCATTTT.

The chain uses TRBV7-2 and TRBJ1-2, with 9 bases lining up with TRBD1. The CDR3 extends over 14 amino acids. V gave up 6 bases and J gave up 3 bases; unmatched junction bases: 5. The germline V gene has CDR1 SGHTA and CDR2 FQGNSA. The CDR3 region has the DNA TGTGCCAGCAGTTACCGGACAGGGGACTATGGCTACACCTTC. Its protein is CASSYRTGDYGYTF.

The V call is TRBV10-1, the J call TRBJ1-2, with TRBD1 as a possible D gene (5 bases). V lost 6 bases and J lost 1, with 9 bases in between. Germline CDR1 is WNHNN and CDR2 is SYGVQD (reference sequence). The CDR3 extends over 13 amino acids. DNA of the CDR3: TGCGCCAGCAGCCAGGGTCGTAACTATGGCTACACCTTC. Translating it yields CASSQGRNYGYTF.

The V and J genes are TRBV4-2 and TRBJ1-1; possibly TRBD1 for D (6 bases). Trimming pared 7 bases from V and 2 bases from J, leaving 17 bases between. The CDR3 sequence is 15 residues long. Germline assignment: CDR1 LGHNA and CDR2 YNFKEQ. The CDR3: CASNPSRGSNTEAFF. The CDR3 nucleotides read TGTGCCAGCAACCCTTCCAGGGGTAGTAACACTGAAGCTTTCTTT.

V and J are TRBV5-6 and TRBJ1-2; 7 nucleotides agree with TRBD1. CDR1 is SGHDT and CDR2 is YYEEEE in the germline V gene. V gave up 2 bases and J gave up 8 bases; unmatched junction bases: 12. The length of the CDR3 is 15 residues. In DNA form, the CDR3 reads TGTGCCAGCAGCTTCTATTTACAGGGGTCTAGGGGCTACACCTTC. Residues: CASSFYLQGSRGYTF.

The chain is built from TRBV18 and TRBJ2-3; no clear D. The CDR3 runs 14 residues. Trimming removed 0 bases from V and 3 bases from J, with 7 bases in between. Germline V lookup: CDR1 KGHSH, CDR2 LQKENI. The CDR3 DNA reads as TGTGCCAGCTCACCACCAACTTATACAGATACGCAGTATTTT. Translating it yields CASSPPTYTDTQYF. Combining the CDR3 with reference TRBV18 and TRBJ2-3 gives the whole variable domain NAGVMQNPRHLVRRRGQEARLRCSPMKGHSHVYWYRQLPEEGLKFMVYLQKENIIDESGMPKERFSAEFPKEGPSILRIQQVVRGDSAAYFCASSPPTYTDTQYFGPGTRLTVL.

The rearrangement uses TRBV7-3 and TRBJ2-3; D is perhaps TRBD1 (8 bases). In germline, CDR1 is SGHTA, CDR2 FQGTGA. This CDR3 is built from 14 residues. Trimming took off 6 bases at V and 5 bases at J, with 15 bases between the two ends. The chain's CDR3 is CASRSDREGDTQYF. The CDR3 DNA reads as TGTGCCAGCAGATCGGACAGGGAGGGAGATACGCAGTATTTT. Based on the CDR3 plus reference TRBV7-3 and TRBJ2-3, the full variable domain is GAGVSQTPSNKVTEKGKYVELRCDPISGHTALYWYRQSLGQGPEFLIYFQGTGAADDSGLPNDRFFAVRPEGSVSTLKIQRTERGDSAVYLCASRSDREGDTQYFGPGTRLTVL.

The V call is TRBV10-3, the J call TRBJ2-7; D not certain. V was cut by 0 bases and J by 3 bases, with 9 bases left in between. CDR3 length: 14 amino acids. Germline V CDR1 and CDR2: ENHRY, SYGVKD. The CDR3 region has the DNA TGTGCCATCAGTGAGTCTTCAGGTCACTACGAGCAGTACTTC. Translated: CAISESSGHYEQYF.

The V gene is TRBV28, the J gene TRBJ2-7; perhaps TRBD2 as D (7 bases). CDR3 length: 15 amino acids. From germline, CDR1 is MDHEN and CDR2 SYDVKM. V dropped 6 bases and J dropped 5 bases, with 20 bases sitting between them. CDR3 nucleotides: TGTGCCAGCAGCAACCTGAGGGGCGGGGGCAACGAGCAGTACTTC. Its protein is CASSNLRGGGNEQYF.

This chain uses TRBV18 with TRBJ2-4, with a possible D match to TRBD2 (5 bases). The germline gives CDR1 KGHSH, CDR2 LQKENI. Trimming shortened V by 3 bases and J by 5 bases, and 14 bases separated the two germline ends. The CDR3 extends over 15 amino acids. The CDR3 is CASSPPLVRENIQYF. The CDR3 coding sequence is TGTGCCAGCTCACCGCCACTAGTTAGGGAAAACATTCAGTACTTC.

This clone was picked up one time. V usage is TRBV7-2 and J usage is TRBJ2-1; 8 bases agree with TRBD2. V was pared by 5 bases and J by 7 bases, with 13 bases of the junction left unmatched. Per germline, CDR1 SGHTA and CDR2 FQGNSA. The CDR3 covers 16 residues. CDR3 nucleotides: TGTGCCAGCAGCGATGTGGGTTATAGCGGGACTAATGAGCAGTTCTTC. This gives the protein CASSDVGYSGTNEQFF.

The chain combines TRBV27 with TRBJ1-1, with D unclear. CDR1 is MNHEY, CDR2 SMNVEV, per germline (reference sequence). The CDR3 loop spans 14 amino acids. Between the trimmed V and J ends, which lost 0 bases and 3 bases, there was a span of 8 bases. The CDR3 loop is CASSLSRADTEAFF. CDR3 coding DNA: TGTGCCAGCAGTTTATCGAGGGCAGACACTGAAGCTTTCTTT.

The chain recombines TRBV30 with TRBJ2-5, with TRBD2 matching 12 bases. CDR1 and CDR2 from the germline V gene are GTSNPN and SVGIG (reference sequence). With V trimmed by 2 bases and J by 7 bases, 8 bases remained unmatched. There are 15 residues in the CDR3. The CDR3 loop reads CAWSPTSGGVGTQYF. The CDR3 DNA sequence: TGTGCCTGGAGTCCGACTAGCGGGGGTGTTGGGACCCAGTACTTC.

V and J are TRBV9 and TRBJ1-2; TRBD1 matches 8 bases. The CDR3 is 14 amino acids. CDR1 SGDLS and CDR2 YYNGEE come from the germline V gene. J gave up 4 bases and V 0 bases, and 2 bases lay outside the gene matches. The CDR3 loop is CASSVAGTGYGYTF. DNA of the CDR3: TGTGCCAGCAGCGTAGCCGGGACAGGCTATGGCTACACCTTC.

The rearrangement joins TRBV27 to TRBJ2-7; 7 bases fit TRBD1. V shed 7 bases, J shed 9 bases, and the junction held 15 bases outside the gene matches. Germline assignment: CDR1 MNHEY and CDR2 SMNVEV (reference sequence). This CDR3 spans 14 amino acids. The CDR3 loop reads CASTPTGSLAGQYF. The CDR3 DNA sequence: TGTGCCAGCACCCCGACAGGGTCTCTAGCCGGGCAGTACTTC.